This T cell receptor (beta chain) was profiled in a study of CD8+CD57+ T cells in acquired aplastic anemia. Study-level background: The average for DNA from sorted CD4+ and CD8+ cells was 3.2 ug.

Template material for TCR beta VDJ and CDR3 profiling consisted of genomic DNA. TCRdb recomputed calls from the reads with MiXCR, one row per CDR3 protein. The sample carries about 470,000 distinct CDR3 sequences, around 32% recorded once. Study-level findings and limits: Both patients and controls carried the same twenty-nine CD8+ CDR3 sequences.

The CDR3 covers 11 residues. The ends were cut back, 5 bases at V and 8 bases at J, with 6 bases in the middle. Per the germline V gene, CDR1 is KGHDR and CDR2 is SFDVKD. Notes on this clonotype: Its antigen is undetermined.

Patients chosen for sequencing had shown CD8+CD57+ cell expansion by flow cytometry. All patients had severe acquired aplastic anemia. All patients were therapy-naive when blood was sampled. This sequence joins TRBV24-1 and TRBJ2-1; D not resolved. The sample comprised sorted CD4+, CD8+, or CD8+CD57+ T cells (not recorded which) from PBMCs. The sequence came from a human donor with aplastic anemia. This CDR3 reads CATSVYDEQFF. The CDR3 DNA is TGTGCCACCAGTGTATATGATGAGCAGTTCTTC.